The 9 T cell receptor beta chains below all came from one sample that was sequenced in a study of CD8+CD57+ T cells in acquired aplastic anemia. Genomic DNA templated the TCR beta VDJ and CDR3 profiling. TCRdb redid the calling of the reads with MiXCR, one entry per CDR3 protein. The sample records 180,000 or so distinct CDR3 sequences, roughly half being singletons. Sequencing used sorted CD4+, CD8+, or CD8+CD57+ T cells (not recorded which) from PBMCs. These receptors all stem from a human donor in good health.

This clonotype was observed at least ten times. The chain joins TRBV7-9 to TRBJ1-4; D uncertain. This CDR3 is built from 16 residues. CDR1 and CDR2 from the germline V gene are SEHNR and FQNEAQ (reference sequence). Trimming removed 1 base at V and 5 bases at J, with 14 bases between. The DNA of the CDR3 is TGTGCCAGCAGCTTAGTCAGCTGGGGAGTCAATGAAAAACTGTTTTTT. Protein: CASSLVSWGVNEKLFF.

As to this clonotype: A read error may be the cause here, since a much bigger clone is one base away. The V gene is TRBV6-2 or TRBV6-3, the J gene TRBJ1-2, with D possibly being TRBD1 (5 bases). CDR3 length: 14 amino acids. The V gene's germline CDR1 is MNHEY and CDR2 SVGEGT. The V end was cut by 2 bases, the J end by 7 bases, with 14 bases between. This chain's CDR3 is CASSYDQGLCGYTF. The DNA of the CDR3 is TGTGCCAGCAGTTACGATCAGGGACTCTGTGGCTACACCTTC.

V usage is TRBV29-1 and J usage is TRBJ2-1; the D gene could be TRBD1 or TRBD2 (5 bases each). Germline V gives CDR1 SQVTM, CDR2 ANQGSEA. V was shortened by 6 bases and J by 1 base, with 13 bases between the two germline ends. The CDR3 runs 14 residues. In nucleotides, the CDR3 is TGCAGCGTCGCTGGGGGAGAATCCTACAATGAGCAGTTCTTC. Its protein is CSVAGGESYNEQFF.

Comment on this clonotype: This is likely a read error, given that the CDR3 carries no conserved phenylalanine or tryptophan at its end. V and J are TRBV12-3 or TRBV12-4 and TRBJ2-1; TRBD2 aligns across 8 bases. This CDR3 contains 16 residues. V lost 5 bases to trimming and J lost 2 bases; unmatched junction nucleotides: 8. In DNA form, the CDR3 reads TGTGCCAGCAGTCGGCCAATAGCGGGAACCTACAATGAGCAGTTCCTC. It is translated as CASSRPIAGTYNEQFL.

J is TRBJ2-1 and V is TRBV20-1; D tentatively reads TRBD1 or TRBD2 (5 bases each). Germline V gene data show CDR1 as DFQATT and CDR2 as SNEGSKA (reference sequence). The CDR3 contains 18 residues. The germline V and J ends were trimmed by 0 bases and 0 bases, with 18 bases remaining between them. The CDR3 here is CSARDYLNEGSSYNEQFF. The CDR3 DNA is TGCAGTGCTAGAGACTACCTTAACGAGGGGAGCTCCTACAATGAGCAGTTCTTC.

Points on this clonotype: A much larger clone sits a single nucleotide away, making a read error possible. The CDR3 end shows no conserved phenylalanine or tryptophan, and so a read error is likely. CDR3 DNA: TGCAGTGCAAAAGGACAGGGGAACATTCAGTACCTC. Translated, it gives CSAKGQGNIQYL. The chain recombines TRBV20-1 with TRBJ2-4; 9 bases map to TRBD1. The CDR3 loop spans 12 amino acids. Germline CDR1 reads DFQATT; CDR2 reads SNEGSKA (reference sequence). V shed 6 bases, J shed 7 bases, and the junction held 4 bases outside the gene matches.

V and J are TRBV2 and TRBJ2-7; D is undetermined. Between the trimmed V and J ends, which lost 0 bases and 9 bases, there was a span of 6 bases. The CDR3 extends over 11 amino acids. Germline values: CDR1 SNHLY, CDR2 FYNNEI. The CDR3 reads CASSEALRQYF. CDR3 nucleotides: TGTGCCAGCAGTGAAGCGCTCCGGCAGTACTTC.

This clonotype was recorded at least ten times. This chain connects TRBV6-1 to TRBJ2-2; the match to TRBD1 covers 7 bases. This CDR3 spans 15 amino acids. J was trimmed by 4 bases and V by 5 bases; bases with no gene match: 7. Germline values: CDR1 MNHNS, CDR2 SASEGT. The CDR3 DNA is TGTGCCAGCAGTAGAGACAGGGTTGGCACCGGGGAGCTGTTTTTT. Protein sequence: CASSRDRVGTGELFF.

This clonotype was picked up many times. V is TRBV7-9 and J is TRBJ2-6, with 12 bases fitting TRBD2. The length of the CDR3 is 19 residues. The ends lost 4 bases at V and 4 bases at J; junction bases unmatched: 11. Germline loops: CDR1 SEHNR, CDR2 FQNEAQ (reference sequence). The CDR3 region is CASSSPSGRAWTGANVLTF. The DNA for the CDR3 is TGTGCCAGCAGCTCCCCTAGCGGGAGGGCCTGGACGGGGGCCAACGTCCTGACTTTC. Full variable domain (outside the CDR3, taken from reference TRBV7-9 and TRBJ2-6): DTGVSQNPRHKITKRGQNVTFRCDPISEHNRLYWYRQTLGQGPEFLTYFQNEAQLEKSRLLSDRFSAERPKGSFSTLEIQRTEQGDSAMYLCASSSPSGRAWTGANVLTFGAGSRLTVL.